The 21 T cell receptor beta chains below all came from one sample that was sequenced in a study of cytomegalovirus exposure and HLA in healthy donors. With 60 Vbeta and 13 Jbeta primers, the PCR was carried out. TCRdb keeps only in-frame clones here, not all; method: immunoSEQ multiplex PCR. Of approximately 130,000 clones in the sample, about three quarters are singletons; the top ten hold around 2%. The sample consisted of PBMCs. These receptors were obtained from a woman in her forties in good health and CMV-seronegative.

The chain combines TRBV28 with TRBJ2-7; 11 bases agree with TRBD2. Germline V gene data show CDR1 as MDHEN and CDR2 as SYDVKM. CDR3 size: 17 residues. The V segment lost 3 bases and the J segment 1 base; nucleotides outside the gene matches: 8. CDR3 protein: CASSLITSGGLSYEQYF. As DNA, the CDR3 is TGTGCCAGCAGTTTGATAACTAGCGGGGGCCTATCCTACGAGCAGTACTTC.

V usage is TRBV5-1 and J usage is TRBJ1-2; the match to TRBD1 covers 8 bases. The CDR3 extends over 14 amino acids. Germline V lookup: CDR1 SGHRS, CDR2 YFSETQ. Trimming at V came to 5 bases and at J to 7 bases, leaving 10 bases not matched to a gene. In DNA, the CDR3 is TGCGCCAGCAGTCGGACAGGGTGGGAGAGTGGCTACACCTTC. Protein product: CASSRTGWESGYTF.

This clone was seen once. Within the sample, other DNA sequences also encode this same CDR3. The chain has TRBV7-9 and TRBJ2-1; weak D call: TRBD2 (6 bases). Trimming took off 6 bases at V and 7 bases at J, with 19 bases between the two ends. CDR3 length equals 15 residues. From germline, CDR1 is SEHNR and CDR2 FQNEAQ (reference sequence). DNA of the CDR3: TGTGCCAGCAGTCTTGCGGGGATTTTCGTTAATGAGCAGTTCTTC. The encoded protein is CASSLAGIFVNEQFF.

The V call is TRBV5-5, the J call TRBJ1-2, with TRBD1 matching over 9 bases. The trim removed 4 bases at V and 4 bases at J, leaving 14 bases unmatched. This CDR3 region has 17 residues. Germline assignment: CDR1 SGHKS and CDR2 YYEKEE (reference sequence). The CDR3 bases are TGTGCCAGCAGCACACCGGGACAGGGATTCACCTCCTATGGCTACACCTTC. Translating gives CASSTPGQGFTSYGYTF. Complete variable domain (other parts from reference TRBV5-5 and TRBJ1-2): DAGVTQSPTHLIKTRGQQVTLRCSPISGHKSVSWYQQVLGQGPQFIFQYYEKEERGRGNFPDRFSARQFPNYSSELNVNALLLGDSALYLCASSTPGQGFTSYGYTFGSGTRLTVV.

This chain connects TRBV5-1 to TRBJ1-5, with 8 bases identical to TRBD1. The germline V gene has CDR1 SGHRS and CDR2 YFSETQ. The CDR3 length is 15 residues. Trimming took 0 bases from V and 7 from J; bases not matched to a gene: 6. The chain's CDR3 is CASSLAGGEKQPQHF. CDR3 nucleotide sequence: TGCGCCAGCAGCTTGGCAGGGGGCGAAAAACAGCCCCAGCATTTT. The full variable domain, its missing parts supplied by reference TRBV5-1 and TRBJ1-5, is KAGVTQTPRYLIKTRGQQVTLSCSPISGHRSVSWYQQTPGQGLQFLFEYFSETQRNKGNFPGRFSGRQFSNSRSEMNVSTLELGDSALYLCASSLAGGEKQPQHFGDGTRLSIL.

This rearrangement joins TRBV27 to TRBJ2-3; TRBD2 matches 7 bases. There are 14 residues in the CDR3. The V gene's germline CDR1 is MNHEY and CDR2 SMNVEV (reference sequence). Trimming removed 3 bases from V and 4 bases from J; junction bases left unmatched: 4. The DNA for the CDR3 is TGTGCCAGCAGTTTGGATCTAGCGGCAGATACGCAGTATTTT. The encoded protein is CASSLDLAADTQYF.

CDR3: CASSGQAQETQYF. The CDR3 nucleotides are TGTGCCAGCAGTGGACAGGCGCAAGAGACCCAGTACTTC. The chain couples TRBV19 to TRBJ2-5, with 7 bases aligning to TRBD1. CDR1 is LNHDA and CDR2 is SQIVND in the germline V gene (reference sequence). There are 13 residues in the CDR3. V was clipped by 9 bases and J by 2 bases; unmatched bases: 6.

The chain links TRBV29-1 to TRBJ1-1, with 9 bases that match TRBD1. Germline lookup yields CDR1 SQVTM and CDR2 ANQGSEA. After removal of 6 bases from V and 5 bases from J, the junction contained 10 bases not matched to a gene. The CDR3 runs to 14 residues. The CDR3 sequence is CSVVRGTGNTEAFF. The CDR3 nucleotides read TGCAGCGTCGTCCGAGGGACAGGGAATACTGAAGCTTTCTTT.

J is TRBJ2-3 and V is TRBV9; TRBD2 matches 10 bases. Germline assignment: CDR1 SGDLS and CDR2 YYNGEE. V trimming: 3 bases; J trimming: 2 bases; junction bases outside the gene matches: 6. The CDR3 covers 16 residues. The CDR3 loop reads CASSARTSGITDTQYF. CDR3 coding DNA: TGTGCCAGCAGCGCCCGGACTAGCGGAATCACAGATACGCAGTATTTT.

This clone was recorded at least ten times. This rearrangement joins TRBV18 to TRBJ1-5; D unresolved. CDR1 and CDR2 from the germline V gene are KGHSH and LQKENI. The CDR3 has 13 amino acids. V was cut by 3 bases and J by 5 bases, with 8 bases left in between. Here the CDR3 DNA reads TGTGCCAGCTCACCGACAAAGGATCAGCCCCAGCATTTT. Translated, it gives CASSPTKDQPQHF.

The chain employs TRBV12-5 and TRBJ2-1; D is undetermined. Deletions cut 2 bases from V and 10 bases from J, with 9 bases between. Germline CDR1 LGHNT, CDR2 FRNRAP. The CDR3 covers 12 residues. The CDR3 region is CASGLPAGEQFF. DNA for the CDR3: TGTGCTAGTGGTTTGCCCGCCGGGGAGCAGTTCTTC.

CDR3 sequence (DNA): TGTGCCAGCAGTTTACGCGGGACAGTAGGAAACACCATATATTTT. Protein product: CASSLRGTVGNTIYF. The chain recombines TRBV27 with TRBJ1-3, with TRBD1 identical over 7 bases. Germline trimming cut 2 bases from V and 4 bases from J; bases unmatched to any gene: 5. This CDR3 comprises 15 residues. Germline V CDR1 and CDR2: MNHEY, SMNVEV (reference sequence).

The chain has TRBV30 and TRBJ2-2; 7 bases line up with TRBD1. Germline trimming cut 8 bases from V and 0 bases from J; bases unmatched to any gene: 6. The germline V gene encodes CDR1 GTSNPN and CDR2 SVGIG (reference sequence). CDR3 length: 14 amino acids. In DNA form, the CDR3 reads TGTGCCCGGGGCCAGGGGGCGAACACCGGGGAGCTGTTTTTT. Protein sequence: CARGQGANTGELFF.

Details on this clone: The junction shows a germline mismatch at one end, possibly a read error. The sample has other DNA sequences that encode this CDR3 too. This chain connects TRBV5-8 to TRBJ1-1, with D perhaps matching TRBD1 (5 bases). Germline CDR1 SGHTS, CDR2 YDEGEE. This CDR3 is 12 amino acids long. In nucleotides, the CDR3 is TGTGCCAGCGGTGGTGACAGTACGACGTTGGGCTTC. Translation: CASGGDSTTLGF. The complete variable domain, with remaining parts taken from reference TRBV5-8 and TRBJ1-1, reads EAGVTQSPTHLIKTRGQQATLRCSPISGHTSVYWYQQALGLGLQFLLWYDEGEERNRGNFPPRFSGRQFPNYSSELNVNALELEDSALYLCASGGDSTTLGFGQGTRLTVV.

The sample holds one count of this clone. The chain is built from TRBV19 and TRBJ1-1, with D possibly being TRBD1 (6 bases). The germline V gene has CDR1 LNHDA and CDR2 SQIVND (reference sequence). This CDR3 contains 15 residues. Trimming took 1 base from V and 3 from J, leaving 12 bases between them. The CDR3 region is CASSIVPGGHTEAFF. CDR3 bases: TGTGCCAGTAGTATAGTCCCGGGGGGGCACACTGAAGCTTTCTTT.

The chain combines TRBV7-9 with TRBJ2-7; 12 bases align to TRBD2. This CDR3 region has 15 residues. V was pared by 5 bases and J by 3 bases, with 5 bases of the junction left unmatched. CDR1 and CDR2 from the germline V gene are SEHNR and FQNEAQ (reference sequence). The CDR3: CASSQGLAGRYEQYF. The CDR3 DNA is TGTGCCAGCAGCCAGGGACTAGCGGGTCGCTACGAGCAGTACTTC.

The chain couples TRBV5-6 to TRBJ1-3, with 7 bases matching TRBD1. J gave up 2 bases and V 4 bases, and 6 bases lay outside the gene matches. The CDR3 loop spans 15 amino acids. Germline V gene lookup returns CDR1 SGHDT and CDR2 YYEEEE. CDR3 protein: CASSHRGGPGNTIYF. The CDR3 DNA sequence: TGTGCCAGCAGCCACAGGGGAGGACCTGGAAACACCATATATTTT.

V is TRBV7-8 and J is TRBJ1-1; a possible D gene is TRBD1 (6 bases). The CDR3 runs 14 residues. Germline V lookup: CDR1 SGHVS, CDR2 FQNEAQ. V was cut by 7 bases and J by 1 base, with 13 bases left in between. The CDR3 loop is CASILDSPNTEAFF. In DNA form, the CDR3 reads TGTGCCAGCATCTTGGACAGTCCGAACACTGAAGCTTTCTTT.

The V call is TRBV29-1, the J call TRBJ1-1, with 12 positions matching TRBD1. The length of the CDR3 is 15 residues. After removal of 6 bases from V and 4 bases from J, the junction contained 9 bases not matched to a gene. Looked up from germline, CDR1 is SQVTM and CDR2 is ANQGSEA. CDR3 loop: CSVPGTGGVGTEAFF. CDR3 DNA: TGCAGCGTCCCCGGGACAGGGGGCGTGGGCACTGAAGCTTTCTTT.

This clone has only a few counts. The CDR3 reads CASSLGGETEAFF. In DNA, the CDR3 is TGTGCCAGCAGCTTAGGGGGGGAGACTGAAGCTTTCTTT. The chain recombines TRBV7-8 with TRBJ1-1; D may be TRBD1 (5 bases). The CDR3 length is 13 residues. Germline V gives CDR1 SGHVS, CDR2 FQNEAQ. V was trimmed by 1 base and J by 5 bases, leaving 8 bases between them. Based on the CDR3 plus reference TRBV7-8 and TRBJ1-1, the full variable domain is GAGVSQSPRYKVAKRGQDVALRCDPISGHVSLFWYQQALGQGPEFLTYFQNEAQLDKSGLPSDRFFAERPEGSVSTLKIQRTQQEDSAVYLCASSLGGETEAFFGQGTRLTVV.

The chain employs TRBV2 and TRBJ1-2; D uncertain. The CDR3 is 16 residues long. Germline CDR1 reads SNHLY; CDR2 reads FYNNEI. The V and J ends lost 3 bases and 7 bases respectively, with 21 bases between them. The CDR3 spells CASSESRRTGAGGYTF. CDR3 sequence (DNA): TGTGCCAGCAGTGAGTCTAGAAGGACTGGTGCCGGTGGCTACACCTTC.